A single sample is the source of the 17 T cell receptor beta chains below, sequenced in a study of blood T cell repertoires in COVID-19. The table came from immunoSEQ multiplex PCR; TCRdb's copy has only in-frame clones and leaves some out. The sample holds 75,000 to 95,000 clones; 90% are singletons and the top ten take approximately 2.5%. Specimen: peripheral blood. These receptors were obtained from a human donor in a cohort sampled during active COVID-19.

The gene calls are TRBV7-2 and TRBJ2-3, with TRBD2 identical over 10 bases. Germline V gene data show CDR1 as SGHTA and CDR2 as FQGNSA. V shed 2 bases and J 4 bases; nucleotides not matched to a gene: 9. This CDR3 spans 17 amino acids. CDR3 DNA: TGTGCCAGCAGCTTACGCAGGAGCGGGGGGGCCTCAGATACGCAGTATTTT. This sequence encodes CASSLRRSGGASDTQYF.

The chain combines TRBV7-9 with TRBJ2-1; 9 nucleotides match TRBD2. The CDR3 is 18 amino acids. J gave up 7 bases and V 7 bases, and 20 bases lay outside the gene matches. Germline V gene lookup returns CDR1 SEHNR and CDR2 FQNEAQ (reference sequence). CDR3: CASTKGLATILSGNEQFF. CDR3 DNA: TGTGCCAGCACCAAAGGACTAGCGACCATATTGTCCGGGAATGAGCAGTTCTTC.

The chain has TRBV4-1 and TRBJ2-1; 9 bases map to TRBD2. Germline V CDR1 and CDR2: MGHRA, YSYEKL. Losses at the gene ends were 0 bases for V and 7 bases for J; bases not matched to a gene: 7. The CDR3 is 16 amino acids. CDR3 sequence (DNA): TGCGCCAGCAGCCAAGATGGCGGGGGGGCTCGGAATGAGCAGTTCTTC. It translates to CASSQDGGGARNEQFF.

This clone was picked up a small number of times. This rearrangement joins TRBV4-3 to TRBJ2-7; D may be TRBD1 (6 bases). The germline CDR1 and CDR2 sequences are LGHNA and YSLEER. The germline V and J ends were trimmed by 0 bases and 2 bases, with 14 bases remaining between them. The CDR3 sequence is 16 residues long. As DNA, the CDR3 is TGCGCCAGCAGCCAAGATTATTCGGCAGGGGCCTACGAGCAGTACTTC. Its translation is CASSQDYSAGAYEQYF.

V usage is TRBV16 and J usage is TRBJ2-3, with 12 positions matching TRBD2. Germline loops: CDR1 KGHSY, CDR2 FQNENV. V shed 6 bases, J shed 0 bases, and the junction held 7 bases outside the gene matches. The CDR3 covers 17 residues. The CDR3: CASSPGLAGFSTDTQYF. CDR3 bases: TGTGCCAGCAGTCCCGGACTAGCGGGATTCAGCACAGATACGCAGTATTTT.

The J gene is TRBJ1-4, the V gene TRBV6-5; 10 nucleotides align to TRBD1. V shed 2 bases, J shed 5 bases, and the junction held 2 bases outside the gene matches. The CDR3 runs 15 residues. Germline CDR1 MNHEY, CDR2 SVGAGI. The CDR3 reads CASSYGDRGNEKLFF. The CDR3 DNA sequence: TGTGCCAGCAGTTACGGGGACAGGGGAAATGAAAAACTGTTTTTT.

The chain uses TRBV19 and TRBJ2-7; tentatively, D is TRBD2 (5 bases). Germline lookup yields CDR1 LNHDA and CDR2 SQIVND (reference sequence). V was shortened by 6 bases and J by 1 base, with 10 bases between the two germline ends. The CDR3 has 13 amino acids. CDR3 loop: CASSMTGSYEQYF. In nucleotides, the CDR3 is TGTGCCAGTAGCATGACGGGATCCTACGAGCAGTACTTC. Drawing the rest from reference TRBV19 and TRBJ2-7, the complete variable domain is DGGITQSPKYLFRKEGQNVTLSCEQNLNHDAMYWYRQDPGQGLRLIYYSQIVNDFQKGDIAEGYSVSREKKESFPLTVTSAQKNPTAFYLCASSMTGSYEQYFGPGTRLTVT.

This clone was observed once. The CDR3 spells CASSVSSGQLTYEQYF. For the CDR3, the DNA is TGTGCCAGTAGTGTGTCTAGCGGGCAACTAACCTACGAGCAGTACTTC. V and J are TRBV19 and TRBJ2-7; TRBD2 aligns across 8 bases. Germline CDR1 reads LNHDA; CDR2 reads SQIVND (reference sequence). The CDR3 spans 16 residues. V trimming: 5 bases; J trimming: 2 bases; junction bases outside the gene matches: 11.

The V and J genes are TRBV19 and TRBJ2-2; 10 bases agree with TRBD1. The CDR3 extends over 16 amino acids. The trim removed 6 bases at V and 4 bases at J, leaving 8 bases unmatched. Germline V gives CDR1 LNHDA, CDR2 SQIVND (reference sequence). The CDR3 DNA is TGTGCCAGTAGACGCGTCGACAGGGGGCCCACCGGGGAGCTGTTTTTT. Translating it yields CASRRVDRGPTGELFF.

This clone came up once. The V gene is TRBV10-1, the J gene TRBJ2-7; no reliable D call. Germline-derived CDR1 and CDR2 are WNHNN and SYGVQD (reference sequence). The CDR3 sequence is 12 residues long. V was pared by 2 bases and J by 7 bases, with 9 bases between. This CDR3 is CASSELTQEQYF. CDR3 nucleotide sequence: TGCGCCAGCAGTGAGCTTACACAGGAGCAGTACTTC.

This chain links TRBV3-1 (or the pseudogene TRBV3-2) with TRBJ2-5, with 8 positions matching TRBD2. Germline trimming cut 0 bases from V and 5 bases from J; bases unmatched to any gene: 8. CDR3 length equals 16 residues. Germline CDR1 is LGHDT and CDR2 is YNNKEL (reference sequence). The CDR3 coding sequence is TGTGCCAGCAGCCAAGAAGTCTTAGCGGGAAAGGAGACCCAGTACTTC. The encoded protein is CASSQEVLAGKETQYF.

The chain uses TRBV20-1 and TRBJ2-7; 7 bases map to TRBD2. Germline lookup yields CDR1 DFQATT and CDR2 SNEGSKA (reference sequence). V shed 6 bases, J shed 5 bases, and the junction held 4 bases outside the gene matches. The CDR3 consists of 11 residues. This CDR3 is CSAFSGDEQYF. The DNA for the CDR3 is TGCAGTGCCTTCAGCGGGGACGAGCAGTACTTC.

The V call is TRBV29-1, the J call TRBJ2-5, with D perhaps matching TRBD2 (6 bases). The V gene lost 4 bases and the J gene lost 3 bases, with 15 bases spanning the gap. CDR3 length: 14 amino acids. CDR1 SQVTM and CDR2 ANQGSEA come from the germline V gene. CDR3 DNA sequence: TGCAGCGTTGGGCAACGGGGGAGTAAAGAGACCCAGTACTTC. It codes for CSVGQRGSKETQYF.

J is TRBJ2-3 and V is TRBV6-2 or TRBV6-3, with 10 positions matching TRBD2. V was pared by 2 bases and J by 6 bases, with 2 bases of the junction left unmatched. The CDR3 spans 14 residues. CDR1 and CDR2 (germline): MNHEY, SVGEGT. Here the CDR3 DNA reads TGTGCCAGCAGTTACGGAGCGGGAGGGGATACGCAGTATTTT. It encodes CASSYGAGGDTQYF.

CDR3 amino acids: CASSLKRENRGGNEQFF. DNA of the CDR3: TGTGCCAGCAGTTTAAAGCGGGAGAATAGGGGCGGCAATGAGCAGTTCTTC. The chain couples TRBV27 to TRBJ2-1; the match to TRBD2 covers 8 bases. V shed 2 bases and J 6 bases; nucleotides not matched to a gene: 12. The CDR3 runs 17 residues. Germline V gene data show CDR1 as MNHEY and CDR2 as SMNVEV (reference sequence).

V is TRBV7-7 and J is TRBJ2-3; 11 bases align to TRBD1. Germline loops: CDR1 SSHAT, CDR2 FNYEAQ (reference sequence). The CDR3 sequence is 16 residues long. V lost 2 bases to trimming and J lost 4 bases; unmatched junction nucleotides: 5. CDR3 amino acids: CASSLYGDRGSDTQYF. CDR3 nucleotide sequence: TGTGCCAGCAGCTTATACGGGGACAGGGGGTCAGATACGCAGTATTTT.

The chain uses TRBV19 and TRBJ2-7; tentative D call: TRBD1 (5 bases). V lost 3 bases and J 7 bases, leaving 13 bases between the germline ends. The length of the CDR3 is 13 residues. The V gene's germline CDR1 is LNHDA and CDR2 SQIVND (reference sequence). The CDR3 is CASSILGAKEQYF. CDR3 coding DNA: TGTGCCAGTAGTATTTTAGGGGCCAAGGAGCAGTACTTC.